The clone carrying this TCR beta chain was observed a few times. The antigen remains unidentified. Every donor had blood drawn once into heparin, approximately 0.11 L on average. Expressed TCRB transcripts were sequenced, since all the RNA that had been isolated was reverse transcribed. Clones were sequenced by immunoSEQ multiplex PCR, and TCRdb holds only the in-frame ones, with some missing. Of hundreds of thousands of clones listed, 10% to 15% are singletons. With V trimmed by 1 base and J by 6 bases, 4 bases remained unmatched. The CDR3 runs to 14 residues. CDR1 and CDR2 (germline): SGHAT, FQNNGV. This record belongs to a study of beta chain features in type 1 diabetes. Study information: What patients shared with healthy donors was a similar profile of age, gender and cell yields. Sorted cells numbering approximately 110,000,000 were examined across all samples. Study-level results: The study left unresolved whether HLA type influences TCRB rearrangement.

The sequence came from a young man in good health. This rearrangement joins TRBV11-2 to TRBJ2-7, with TRBD1 matching over 9 bases. Specimen: naive CD4+ T cells from blood. The CDR3 bases are TGTGCCAGCAGCTTAGCCCGGGACAGGGCCGAGCAGTACTTC. This encodes CASSLARDRAEQYF.